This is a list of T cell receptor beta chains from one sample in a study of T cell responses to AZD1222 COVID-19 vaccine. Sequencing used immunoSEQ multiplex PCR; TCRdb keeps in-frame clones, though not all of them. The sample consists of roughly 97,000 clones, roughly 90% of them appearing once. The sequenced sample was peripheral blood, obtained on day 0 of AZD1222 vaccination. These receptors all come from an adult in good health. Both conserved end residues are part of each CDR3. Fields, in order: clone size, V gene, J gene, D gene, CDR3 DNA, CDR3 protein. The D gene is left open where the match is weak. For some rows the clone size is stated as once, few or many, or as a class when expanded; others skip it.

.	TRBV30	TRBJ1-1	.	TGTGCCTGGAGTCTCTCCACTGAAGCTTTCTTT	CAWSLSTEAFF
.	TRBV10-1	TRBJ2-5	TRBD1	TGCGCCAGCAGTGAGTCTACAGGGGGTAGAGAGACCCAGTACTTC	CASSESTGGRETQYF
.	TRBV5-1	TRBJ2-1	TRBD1	TGCGCCAGCAGCCCAGGGGGCCAAAAGATCCCGTTCTTC	CASSPGGQKIPFF
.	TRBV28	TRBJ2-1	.	TGTGCCAGCAGTTTGCCCAGGGGTGGAGGTTGGTCCCAGTTCTTC	CASSLPRGGGWSQFF
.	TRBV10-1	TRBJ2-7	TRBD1	TGCGCTAAATTAGACAGGGGATTCTCCGAGCAGTACTTC	CAKLDRGFSEQYF
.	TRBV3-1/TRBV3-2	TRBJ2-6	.	TGTGCCAGCAGCCAAGTATGGGGGATGCGCACTGGGGCCAACGTCCTGACTTTC	CASSQVWGMRTGANVLTF
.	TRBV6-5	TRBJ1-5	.	TGTGCCACCGTTCTGACAGGCAATCAGCCCCAGCATTTT	CATVLTGNQPQHF
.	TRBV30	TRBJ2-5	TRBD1	TGTGCCTGGAGTGTACAAGGGACAGGGTCACGGACCCAGTACTTC	CAWSVQGTGSRTQYF
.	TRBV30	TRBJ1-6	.	TGTGCCTGGAGAGAAGGGGGAGTTTCACCCCTCCACTTT	CAWREGGVSPLHF
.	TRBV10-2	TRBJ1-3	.	TGCGCCAGCAGTGACCCTATGGGGGAAGGAAACACCATATATTTT	CASSDPMGEGNTIYF
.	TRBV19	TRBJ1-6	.	TGTGCCAGTAGTATAGATCTTGGGACCCCTAATTCACCCCTCCACTTT	CASSIDLGTPNSPLHF
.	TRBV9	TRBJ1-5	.	TGTGCCAGCAGCGCGAGACCTCATCAGCCCCAGCATTTT	CASSARPHQPQHF
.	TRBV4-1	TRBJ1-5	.	TGCGCCAGCAGCCAAGAACATGACGTGGGGCCCCAGCATTTT	CASSQEHDVGPQHF
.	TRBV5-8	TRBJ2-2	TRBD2	TGTGCCAGCAGCTGGGGTGGACTAGCGGGGCCCACCGGGGAGCTGTTTTTT	CASSWGGLAGPTGELFF
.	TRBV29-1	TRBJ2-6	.	TGCAGCGTTGCCCTCTCTGGGGCCAACGTCCTGACTTTC	CSVALSGANVLTF
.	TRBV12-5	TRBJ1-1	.	TGTGCTAGTGGTTTCACGGGGGGCGAGTTGACTGAAGCTTTCTTT	CASGFTGGELTEAFF
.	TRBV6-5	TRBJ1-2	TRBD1	TGTGCCAGCAGCCGCGGACAGGGAGGCAACTATGGCTACACCTTC	CASSRGQGGNYGYTF
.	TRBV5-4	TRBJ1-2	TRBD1	TGTGCCAGCAGCCTCGGACAGGTCTTGGGCGGCTACACCTTC	CASSLGQVLGGYTF
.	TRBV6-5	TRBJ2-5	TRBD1	TGTGCCAGCAGTACGCTACAGGGGGCGGAAAAGACCCAGTACTTC	CASSTLQGAEKTQYF
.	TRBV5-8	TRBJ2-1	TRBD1	TGTGCCAGCAGCTGGCACCGGGACAGGGGGCCCTACAATGAGCAGTTCTTC	CASSWHRDRGPYNEQFF
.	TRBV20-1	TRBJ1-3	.	TGCAGCGCCCGGGGAGGAAACACCATATATTTT	CSARGGNTIYF
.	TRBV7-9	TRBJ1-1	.	TGTGCCAGCAGCTCACCAGGGGATAACACTGAAGCTTTCTTT	CASSSPGDNTEAFF
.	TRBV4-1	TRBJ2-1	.	TGCGCCAGCAGCCAAACAGGAAGCCTCTACAATGAGCAGTTCTTC	CASSQTGSLYNEQFF
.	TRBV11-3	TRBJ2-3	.	TGTGCCAGCAGCTTTGGGGGTTTTGAAGATACGCAGTATTTT	CASSFGGFEDTQYF
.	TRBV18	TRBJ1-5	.	TGTGCCAGCTCACCGAGGGGGTCCAGTCAGCCCCAGCATTTT	CASSPRGSSQPQHF
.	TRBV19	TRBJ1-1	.	TGTGCCAGTAGTATCTATGGGGTGAACACTGAAGCTTTCTTT	CASSIYGVNTEAFF
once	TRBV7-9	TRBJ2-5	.	TGTGCCAGCAGCTTAGGATTTGGGGAGACCCAGTACTTC	CASSLGFGETQYF
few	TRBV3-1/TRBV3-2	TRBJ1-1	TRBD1	TGTGCCAGCAGCCGAGGGGGCAGGACTGAAGCTTTCTTT	CASSRGGRTEAFF
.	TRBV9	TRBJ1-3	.	TGTGCCAGCAGCGTAGAAGGCAGGTCTGGAAACACCATATATTTT	CASSVEGRSGNTIYF
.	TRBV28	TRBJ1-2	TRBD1	TGTGCCAGCAGTTTGGGTGGACAGGGGGCCGTTACCTTC	CASSLGGQGAVTF
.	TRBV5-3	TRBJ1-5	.	TGTGCCAGAAGCCCCAAGGCGAATCAGCCCCAGCATTTT	CARSPKANQPQHF
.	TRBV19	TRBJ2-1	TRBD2	TGTGCCAGTAGTATTCGCGGGGGGGGAGCAGGCGATGAGCAGTTCTTC	CASSIRGGGAGDEQFF
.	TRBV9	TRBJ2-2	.	TGTGCCAGCAGCGTAGGGGGGAACACCGGGGAGCTGTTTTTT	CASSVGGNTGELFF
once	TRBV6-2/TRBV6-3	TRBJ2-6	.	TGTGCCAGCAGTTCGGGACGTATGTTGAGCTCTGGGGCCAACGTCCTGACTTTC	CASSSGRMLSSGANVLTF